This T cell receptor beta chain was recorded in a study of cytomegalovirus exposure and HLA in healthy donors. The PCR had 60 Vbeta and 13 Jbeta primers. The assay was immunoSEQ multiplex PCR, and TCRdb's table has in-frame clones only and misses some. The sample includes about 160,000 clones, roughly 80% of them seen just once. The V gene's germline CDR1 is MNHNS and CDR2 SASEGT. The CDR3 has 18 amino acids. The V gene end was trimmed by 1 base and the J gene end by 2 bases; junction bases not matched to a gene: 10. The V call is TRBV6-1, the J call TRBJ2-1; TRBD1 matches 8 bases. This TCR was recovered from a male donor in good health and CMV-seronegative. Sequencing was done on a sample of PBMCs. CDR3 coding DNA: TGTGCCAGCAGTGAAGGCTTTGTGGCAGGGGGCGCCTACAATGAGCAGTTCTTC. Translation: CASSEGFVAGGAYNEQFF.